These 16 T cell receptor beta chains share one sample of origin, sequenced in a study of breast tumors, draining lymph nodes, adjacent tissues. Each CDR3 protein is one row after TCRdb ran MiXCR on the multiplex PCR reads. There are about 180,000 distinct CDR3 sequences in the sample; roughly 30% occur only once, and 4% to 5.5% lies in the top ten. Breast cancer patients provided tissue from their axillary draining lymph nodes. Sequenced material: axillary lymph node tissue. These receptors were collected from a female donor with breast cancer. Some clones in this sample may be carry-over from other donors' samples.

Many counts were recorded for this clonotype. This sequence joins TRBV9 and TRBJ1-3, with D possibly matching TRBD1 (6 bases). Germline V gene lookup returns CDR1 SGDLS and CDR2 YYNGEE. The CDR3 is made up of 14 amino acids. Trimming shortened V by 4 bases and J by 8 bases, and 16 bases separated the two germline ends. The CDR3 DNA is TGTGCCAGCAGCTCGGGACACCCTGGGGACACCATATATTTT. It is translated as CASSSGHPGDTIYF. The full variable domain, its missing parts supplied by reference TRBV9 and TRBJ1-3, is DSGVTQTPKHLITATGQRVTLRCSPRSGDLSVYWYQQSLDQGLQFLIQYYNGEERAKGNILERFSAQQFPDLHSELNLSSLELGDSALYFCASSSGHPGDTIYFGEGSWLTVV.

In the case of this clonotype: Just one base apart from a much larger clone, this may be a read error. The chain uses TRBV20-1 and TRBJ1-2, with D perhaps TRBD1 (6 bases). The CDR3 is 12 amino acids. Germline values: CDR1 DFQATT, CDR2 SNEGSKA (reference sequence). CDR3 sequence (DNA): TGCAGTGCTAGGGAACAGGGAAGTGGCTCCACCTTC. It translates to CSAREQGSGSTF.

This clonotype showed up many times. The CDR3 sequence: CASQEGSHSPLHF. The CDR3 nucleotides read TGTGCCAGCCAGGAGGGATCGCATTCACCCCTCCACTTT. The chain employs TRBV6-5 and TRBJ1-6; D uncertain. Looked up from germline, CDR1 is MNHEY and CDR2 is SVGAGI. CDR3 size: 13 residues. V lost 8 bases to trimming and J lost 8 bases, with 13 bases between them.

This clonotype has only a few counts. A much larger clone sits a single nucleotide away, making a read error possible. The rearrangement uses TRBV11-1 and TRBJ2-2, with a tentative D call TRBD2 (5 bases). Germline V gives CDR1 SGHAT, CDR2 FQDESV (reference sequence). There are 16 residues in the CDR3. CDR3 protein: CASGLANHPVGGELFF. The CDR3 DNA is TGTGCCAGCGGCTTAGCGAACCACCCAGTAGGCGGGGAGCTGTTTTTT.

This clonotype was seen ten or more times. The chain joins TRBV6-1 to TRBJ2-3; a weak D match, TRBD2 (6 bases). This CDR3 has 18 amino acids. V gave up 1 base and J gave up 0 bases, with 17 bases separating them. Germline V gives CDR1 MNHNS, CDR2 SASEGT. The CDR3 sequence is CASSEVTYGAGSTDTQYF. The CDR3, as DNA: TGTGCCAGCAGTGAAGTCACTTATGGGGCGGGGAGCACAGATACGCAGTATTTT.

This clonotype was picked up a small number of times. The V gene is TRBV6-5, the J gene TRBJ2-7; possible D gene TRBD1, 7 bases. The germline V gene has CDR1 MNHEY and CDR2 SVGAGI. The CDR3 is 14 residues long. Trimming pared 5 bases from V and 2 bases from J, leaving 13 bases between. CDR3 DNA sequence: TGTGCCAGCAGTCACGGCGGGACAGCCTACGAGCAGTACTTC. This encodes CASSHGGTAYEQYF.

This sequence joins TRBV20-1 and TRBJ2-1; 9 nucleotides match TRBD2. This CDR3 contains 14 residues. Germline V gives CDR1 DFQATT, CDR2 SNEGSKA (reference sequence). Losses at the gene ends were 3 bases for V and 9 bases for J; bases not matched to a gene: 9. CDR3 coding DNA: TGCAGTGCTAGTGGTATAGCGGGAGAGGCTGAGCAGTTCTTC. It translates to CSASGIAGEAEQFF.

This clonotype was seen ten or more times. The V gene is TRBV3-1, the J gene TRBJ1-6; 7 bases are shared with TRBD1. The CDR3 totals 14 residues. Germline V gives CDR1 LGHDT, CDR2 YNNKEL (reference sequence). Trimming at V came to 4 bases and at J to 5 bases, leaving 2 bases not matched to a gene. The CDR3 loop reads CASSPGQNNSPLHF. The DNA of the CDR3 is TGTGCCAGCAGCCCGGGACAGAATAATTCACCCCTCCACTTT.

The CDR3 coding sequence is TGCAGCTTAGTTATGAGGACAGGGAACTATGGCTACACCTTC. Amino acids: CSLVMRTGNYGYTF. The chain combines TRBV29-1 with TRBJ1-2; TRBD1 aligns across 8 bases. Losses at the gene ends were 8 bases for V and 2 bases for J; bases not matched to a gene: 10. The germline V gene encodes CDR1 SQVTM and CDR2 ANQGSEA. The CDR3 contains 14 residues.

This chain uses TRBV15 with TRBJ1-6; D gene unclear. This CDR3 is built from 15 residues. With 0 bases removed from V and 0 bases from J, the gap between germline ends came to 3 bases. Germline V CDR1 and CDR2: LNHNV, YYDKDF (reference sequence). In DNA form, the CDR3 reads TGTGCCACCAGCAGAGATAGCTCCTATAATTCACCCCTCCACTTT. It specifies CATSRDSSYNSPLHF.

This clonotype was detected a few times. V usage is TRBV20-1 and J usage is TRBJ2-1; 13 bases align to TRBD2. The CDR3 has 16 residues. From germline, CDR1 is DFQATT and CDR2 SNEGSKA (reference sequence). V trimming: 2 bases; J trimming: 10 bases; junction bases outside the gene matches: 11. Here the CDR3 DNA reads TGCAGTGCTAGACTAACTAGCGGGGGGGGGCGGGCAGAGCAGTTCTTC. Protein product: CSARLTSGGGRAEQFF.

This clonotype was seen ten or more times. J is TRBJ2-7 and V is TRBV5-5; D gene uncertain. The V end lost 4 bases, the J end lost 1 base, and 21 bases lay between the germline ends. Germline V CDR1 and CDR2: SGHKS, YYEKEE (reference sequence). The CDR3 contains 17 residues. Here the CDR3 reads CASSRVFWAGESYEQYF. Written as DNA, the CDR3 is TGTGCCAGCAGCCGTGTGTTTTGGGCTGGAGAATCCTACGAGCAGTACTTC.

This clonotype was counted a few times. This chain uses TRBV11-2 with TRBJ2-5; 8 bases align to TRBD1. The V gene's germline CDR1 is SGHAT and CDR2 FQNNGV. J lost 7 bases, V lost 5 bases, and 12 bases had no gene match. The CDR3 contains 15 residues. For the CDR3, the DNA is TGTGCCAGCAGCCCACGGGGACAGGCTTCGGGGACCCAGTACTTC. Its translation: CASSPRGQASGTQYF.

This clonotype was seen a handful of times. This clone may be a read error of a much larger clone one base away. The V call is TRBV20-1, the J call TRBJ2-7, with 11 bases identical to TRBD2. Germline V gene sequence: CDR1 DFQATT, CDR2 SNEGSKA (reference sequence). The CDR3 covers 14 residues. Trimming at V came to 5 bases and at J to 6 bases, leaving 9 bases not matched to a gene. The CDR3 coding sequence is TGCAGTGCTCTGAGCGGGACTAGCGGCTCCGAGCAGTACTTC. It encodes CSALSGTSGSEQYF.

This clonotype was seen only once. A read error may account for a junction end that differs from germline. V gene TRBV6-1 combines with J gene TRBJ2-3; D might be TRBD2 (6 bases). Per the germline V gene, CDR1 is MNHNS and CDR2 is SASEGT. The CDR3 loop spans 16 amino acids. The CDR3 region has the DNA TGTGCCATCAGTAAACGGAGGGCGGAGAGCACAGATACGCAGTATTTT. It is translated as CAISKRRAESTDTQYF.

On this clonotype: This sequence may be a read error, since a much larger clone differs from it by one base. The CDR3 bases are TGTGCCAGCAGCCATGATGGGGGGGCCTACAATGAGCAGCTCTTC. Protein: CASSHDGGAYNEQLF. This chain links TRBV7-2 with TRBJ2-1; a possible D gene is TRBD2 (7 bases). The CDR3 runs to 15 residues. Germline V gene data show CDR1 as SGHTA and CDR2 as FQGNSA.